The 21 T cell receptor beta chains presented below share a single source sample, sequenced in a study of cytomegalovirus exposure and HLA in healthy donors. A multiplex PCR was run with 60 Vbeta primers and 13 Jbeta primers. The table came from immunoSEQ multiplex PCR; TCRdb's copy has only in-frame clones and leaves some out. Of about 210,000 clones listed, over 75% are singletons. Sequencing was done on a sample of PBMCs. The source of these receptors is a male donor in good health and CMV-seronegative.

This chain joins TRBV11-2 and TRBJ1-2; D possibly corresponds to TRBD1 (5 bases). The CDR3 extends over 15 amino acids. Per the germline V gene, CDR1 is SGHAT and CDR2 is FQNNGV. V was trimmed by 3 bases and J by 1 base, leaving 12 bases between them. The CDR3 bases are TGTGCCAGCAGCTTTGGAGGGACCCGTAACTATGGCTACACCTTC. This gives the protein CASSFGGTRNYGYTF.

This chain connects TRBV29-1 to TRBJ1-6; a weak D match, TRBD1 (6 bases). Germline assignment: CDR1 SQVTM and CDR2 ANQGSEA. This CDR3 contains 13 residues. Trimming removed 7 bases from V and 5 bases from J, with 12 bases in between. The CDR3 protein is CSARTDHNSPLHF. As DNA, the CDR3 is TGCAGCGCCCGGACAGACCATAATTCACCCCTCCACTTT.

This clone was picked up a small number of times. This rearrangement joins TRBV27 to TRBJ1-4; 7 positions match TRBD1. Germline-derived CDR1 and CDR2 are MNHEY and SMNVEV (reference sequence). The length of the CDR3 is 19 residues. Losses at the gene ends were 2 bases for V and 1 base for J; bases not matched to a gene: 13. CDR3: CASSLRRGRGLLTNEKLFF. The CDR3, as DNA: TGTGCCAGCAGTTTAAGGAGGGGGCGCGGCTTATTAACTAATGAAAAACTGTTTTTT.

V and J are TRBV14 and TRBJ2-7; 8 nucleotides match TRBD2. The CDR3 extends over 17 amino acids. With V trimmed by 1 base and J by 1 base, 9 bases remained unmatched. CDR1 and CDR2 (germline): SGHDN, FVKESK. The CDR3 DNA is TGTGCCAGCAGCCAAGGCCCGGGACTAGTCAGTTCCTACGAGCAGTACTTC. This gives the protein CASSQGPGLVSSYEQYF.

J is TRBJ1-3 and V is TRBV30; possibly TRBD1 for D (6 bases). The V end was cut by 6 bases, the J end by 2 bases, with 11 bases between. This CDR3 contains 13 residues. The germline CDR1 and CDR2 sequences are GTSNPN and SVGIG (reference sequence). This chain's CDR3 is CACTTGPGNTIYF. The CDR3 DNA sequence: TGTGCCTGCACTACAGGGCCTGGAAACACCATATATTTT.

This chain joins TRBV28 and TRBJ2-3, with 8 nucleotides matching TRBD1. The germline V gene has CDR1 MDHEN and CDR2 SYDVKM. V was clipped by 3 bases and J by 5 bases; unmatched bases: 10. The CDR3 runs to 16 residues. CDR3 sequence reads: CASSLFGQGAGDTQYF. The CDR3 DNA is TGTGCCAGCAGTTTGTTTGGTCAGGGGGCTGGAGATACGCAGTATTTT.

CDR3 nucleotides: TGTGCCAGCAGCCCGTCGGGACAGGGGGCGCGAGGCTATGGCTACACCTTC. It specifies CASSPSGQGARGYGYTF. This chain links TRBV27 with TRBJ1-2; 12 bases fit TRBD1. CDR3 length: 17 residues. The V gene's germline CDR1 is MNHEY and CDR2 SMNVEV (reference sequence). V trimming: 6 bases; J trimming: 4 bases; junction bases outside the gene matches: 12.

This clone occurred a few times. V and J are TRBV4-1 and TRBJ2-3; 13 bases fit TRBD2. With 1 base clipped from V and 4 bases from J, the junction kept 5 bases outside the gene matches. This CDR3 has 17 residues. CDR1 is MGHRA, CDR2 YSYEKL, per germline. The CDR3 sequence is CASSQGTSGGRADTQYF. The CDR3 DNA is TGCGCCAGCAGCCAAGGGACTAGCGGGGGTAGGGCAGATACGCAGTATTTT.

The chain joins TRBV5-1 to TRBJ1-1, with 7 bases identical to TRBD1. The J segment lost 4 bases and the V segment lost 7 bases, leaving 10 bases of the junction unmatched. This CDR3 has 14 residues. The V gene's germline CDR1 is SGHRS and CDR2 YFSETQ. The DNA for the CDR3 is TGCGCCAGCTTCCCTCAGGGGGATGGCACTGAAGCTTTCTTT. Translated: CASFPQGDGTEAFF.

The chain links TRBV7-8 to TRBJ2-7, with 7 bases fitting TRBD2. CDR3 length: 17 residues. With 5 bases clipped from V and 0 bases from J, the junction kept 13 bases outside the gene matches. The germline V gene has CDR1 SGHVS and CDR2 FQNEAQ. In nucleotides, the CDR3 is TGTGCCAGCAGCGCTCACCGGGGAGGGCCAAGCTCCTACGAGCAGTACTTC. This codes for CASSAHRGGPSSYEQYF.

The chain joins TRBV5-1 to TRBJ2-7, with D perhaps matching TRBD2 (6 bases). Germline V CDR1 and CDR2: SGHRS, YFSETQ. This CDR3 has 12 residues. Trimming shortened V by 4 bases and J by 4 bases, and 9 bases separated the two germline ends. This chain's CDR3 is CASSVGTYEQYF. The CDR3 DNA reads TGCGCCAGCAGCGTAGGGACTTACGAGCAGTACTTC.

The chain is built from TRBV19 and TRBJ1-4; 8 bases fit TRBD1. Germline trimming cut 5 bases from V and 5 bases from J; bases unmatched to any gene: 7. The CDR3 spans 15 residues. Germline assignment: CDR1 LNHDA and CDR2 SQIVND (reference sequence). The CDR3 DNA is TGTGCCAGTAGTTGGGGACAGGCCCCGAATGAAAAACTGTTTTTT. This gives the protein CASSWGQAPNEKLFF.

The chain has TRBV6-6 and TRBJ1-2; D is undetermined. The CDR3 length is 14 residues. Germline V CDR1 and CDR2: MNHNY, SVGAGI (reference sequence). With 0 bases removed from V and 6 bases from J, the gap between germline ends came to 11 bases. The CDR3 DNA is TGTGCCAGCAGTTACTCGAGGCCGACTGATGGCTACACCTTC. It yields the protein CASSYSRPTDGYTF.

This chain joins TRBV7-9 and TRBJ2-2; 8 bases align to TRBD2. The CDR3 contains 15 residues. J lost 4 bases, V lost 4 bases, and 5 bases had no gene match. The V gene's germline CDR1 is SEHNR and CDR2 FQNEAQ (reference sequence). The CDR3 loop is CASSSSGSPTGELFF. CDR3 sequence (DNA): TGTGCCAGCAGCTCCAGCGGGAGCCCCACCGGGGAGCTGTTTTTT. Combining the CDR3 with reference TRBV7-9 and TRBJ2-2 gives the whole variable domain DTGVSQNPRHKITKRGQNVTFRCDPISEHNRLYWYRQTLGQGPEFLTYFQNEAQLEKSRLLSDRFSAERPKGSFSTLEIQRTEQGDSAMYLCASSSSGSPTGELFFGEGSRLTVL.

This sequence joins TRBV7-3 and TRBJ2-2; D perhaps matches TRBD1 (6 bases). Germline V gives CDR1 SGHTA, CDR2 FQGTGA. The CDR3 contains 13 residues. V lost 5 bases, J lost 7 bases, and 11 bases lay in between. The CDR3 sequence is CASSLRRGGELFF. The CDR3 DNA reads TGTGCCAGCAGCCTCCGCAGGGGCGGGGAGCTGTTTTTT.

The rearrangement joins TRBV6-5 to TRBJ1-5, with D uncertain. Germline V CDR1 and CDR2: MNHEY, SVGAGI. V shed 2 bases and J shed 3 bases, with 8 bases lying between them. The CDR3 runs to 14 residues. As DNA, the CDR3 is TGTGCCAGCAGTTACGATCGGTACAATCAGCCCCAGCATTTT. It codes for CASSYDRYNQPQHF.

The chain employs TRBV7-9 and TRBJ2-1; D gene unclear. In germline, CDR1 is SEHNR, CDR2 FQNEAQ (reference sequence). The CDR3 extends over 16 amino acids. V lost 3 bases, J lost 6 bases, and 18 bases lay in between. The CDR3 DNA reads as TGTGCCAGCAGCTTTAGTTTCGCGGAAACCCTCAATGAGCAGTTCTTC. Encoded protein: CASSFSFAETLNEQFF.

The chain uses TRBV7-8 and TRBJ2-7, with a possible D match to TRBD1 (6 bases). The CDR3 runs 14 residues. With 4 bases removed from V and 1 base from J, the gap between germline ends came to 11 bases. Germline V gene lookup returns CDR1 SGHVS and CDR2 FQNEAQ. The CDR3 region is CASSYRDTSYEQYF. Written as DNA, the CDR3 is TGTGCCAGCAGCTACCGGGACACATCCTACGAGCAGTACTTC.

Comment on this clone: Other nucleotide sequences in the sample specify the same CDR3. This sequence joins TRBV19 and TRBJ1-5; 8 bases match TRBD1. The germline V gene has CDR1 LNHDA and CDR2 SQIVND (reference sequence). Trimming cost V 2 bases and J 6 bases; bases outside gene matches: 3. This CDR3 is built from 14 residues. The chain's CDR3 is CASSIQGAGQPQHF. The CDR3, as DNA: TGTGCCAGTAGTATACAGGGGGCGGGTCAGCCCCAGCATTTT. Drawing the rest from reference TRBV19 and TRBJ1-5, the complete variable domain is DGGITQSPKYLFRKEGQNVTLSCEQNLNHDAMYWYRQDPGQGLRLIYYSQIVNDFQKGDIAEGYSVSREKKESFPLTVTSAQKNPTAFYLCASSIQGAGQPQHFGDGTRLSIL.

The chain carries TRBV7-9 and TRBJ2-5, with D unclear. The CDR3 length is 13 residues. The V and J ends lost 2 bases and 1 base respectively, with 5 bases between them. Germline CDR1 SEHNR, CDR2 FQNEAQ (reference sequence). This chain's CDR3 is CASSLNSQETQYF. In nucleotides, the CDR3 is TGTGCCAGCAGCTTAAACTCCCAAGAGACCCAGTACTTC.

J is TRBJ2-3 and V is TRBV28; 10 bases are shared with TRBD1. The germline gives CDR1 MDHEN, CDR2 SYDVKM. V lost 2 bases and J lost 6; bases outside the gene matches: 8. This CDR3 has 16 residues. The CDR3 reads CASSLGQGGLGDTQYF. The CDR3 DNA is TGTGCCAGCAGTTTAGGACAGGGGGGACTCGGGGATACGCAGTATTTT.